This T cell receptor beta chain was captured in a study of CD8+CD57+ T cells in acquired aplastic anemia. Study context: Sorted CD4+ and CD8+ cells gave a mean 3.2 ug DNA, range about 0.17 to 27.4 ug. CD4+ cells from healthy donors averaged roughly 10 million reads. Study results and caveats: Patients and controls had in common 25 to 30 CD8+ CDR3 sequences.

The germline CDR1 and CDR2 sequences are LNHDA and SQIVND (reference sequence). The CDR3 is 14 amino acids long, termini counted. About this clonotype: Its antigen is unidentified. The missing conserved phenylalanine or tryptophan at the end of this CDR3 makes a read error likely. No DNA is shown, since the ends of the CDR3 on it are uncertain; the CDR3 is the one TCRdb lists.

The TCR beta profiling, which covered VDJ combination and CDR3 sequence, was carried out using genomic DNA as the template. TCRdb reanalysed the reads using MiXCR and keeps one entry per CDR3 protein. The sample gives hundreds of thousands of distinct CDR3 sequences, just under 70% of which show up once; 3% to 5% is in the top ten. Specimen: sorted CD4+, CD8+, or CD8+CD57+ T cells (not recorded which) from PBMCs. The source of this sequence is a human donor in good health, serving as a control. The chain combines TRBV19 with TRBJ1-6; the tabulated D call, TRBD1, remains unverified against the DNA. The CDR3 loop is CASSTQPLAGILDT.